The 6 T cell receptor beta chains reported below all come from one sample, sequenced in a study of T-cell reconstitution after alpha-beta-depleted transplantation in children. It was with unique molecular identifiers that the TCRbeta library was prepared. TCRdb re-called the PCR reads with MiXCR, one entry per CDR3 protein. The sample carries 360,000 or so distinct CDR3 sequences, about a fifth recorded once. The specimen comprised PBMCs from the stem cell graft donor, sampled from the stem cell graft. These receptors all stem from a human donor who donated a stem cell graft to a child with acute myeloid leukemia.

The chain links TRBV4-1 to TRBJ1-2; no clear D. V was cut by 4 bases and J by 8 bases, with 8 bases left in between. Germline V CDR1 and CDR2: MGHRA, YSYEKL. This CDR3 is 11 amino acids long. CDR3 residues: CASSPGVGYTF. The DNA for the CDR3 is TGCGCCAGCAGCCCAGGAGTGGGCTACACCTTC.

This clonotype was found a few times. CDR3 sequence (DNA): TGTGCCAGCAGCTCATTAGCGGGGGGCAATGAGCAGTTCTTC. Encoded protein: CASSSLAGGNEQFF. V is TRBV7-2 and J is TRBJ2-1; 10 bases match TRBD2. With V trimmed by 4 bases and J by 6 bases, 3 bases remained unmatched. In germline, CDR1 is SGHTA, CDR2 FQGNSA. The CDR3 is made up of 14 amino acids.

The V and J genes are TRBV7-2 and TRBJ2-1; D may be TRBD1 or TRBD2 (7 bases each). The CDR3 loop spans 19 amino acids. Between the trimmed V and J ends, which lost 0 bases and 4 bases, there was a span of 22 bases. CDR1 is SGHTA and CDR2 is FQGNSA in the germline V gene. In DNA form, the CDR3 reads TGTGCCAGCAGCTTAGCGGGAGGGGGCGCGGTTTCCCCTTACAATGAGCAGTTCTTC. Its translation: CASSLAGGGAVSPYNEQFF.

The chain recombines TRBV28 with TRBJ1-4; a weak D match, TRBD1 (6 bases). This CDR3 is 16 amino acids long. The V gene lost 4 bases and the J gene lost 2 bases, with 14 bases spanning the gap. Germline CDR1 reads MDHEN; CDR2 reads SYDVKM. The CDR3 nucleotides read TGTGCCAGCAGTTATCAGACAGGCTCTACTAATGAAAAACTGTTTTTT. Its protein product is CASSYQTGSTNEKLFF.

This rearrangement joins TRBV14 to TRBJ1-2, with no clear D. This CDR3 has 12 residues. With 0 bases removed from V and 8 bases from J, the gap between germline ends came to 7 bases. Germline-derived CDR1 and CDR2 are SGHDN and FVKESK. CDR3 protein: CASSQDRMGYTF. As DNA, the CDR3 is TGTGCCAGCAGCCAAGATAGAATGGGCTACACCTTC.

The chain couples TRBV6-2 or TRBV6-3 to TRBJ2-1; 14 bases line up with TRBD2. The CDR3 consists of 16 residues. Trimming removed 2 bases from V and 7 bases from J; junction bases left unmatched: 4. Germline V gene lookup returns CDR1 MNHEY and CDR2 SVGEGT. The CDR3 DNA reads as TGTGCCAGCAGTTACGCCAGGACTAGCGGGGGGAATGAGCAGTTCTTC. The encoded protein is CASSYARTSGGNEQFF.